This T cell receptor (beta chain) derives from a study of cytomegalovirus exposure and HLA in healthy donors. Per germline, CDR1 SGDLS and CDR2 YYNGEE. The V end was cut by 2 bases, the J end by 8 bases, with 14 bases between. This CDR3 spans 15 amino acids. PCR primers comprised 60 Vbeta and 13 Jbeta primers. The method was immunoSEQ multiplex PCR; TCRdb's version includes in-frame clones alone and lacks a portion of them. The data contain 100,000 to 150,000 clones, more than 65% of them singletons. This chain joins TRBV9 and TRBJ1-6, with TRBD1 as a possible D gene (5 bases). The material sequenced was PBMCs. The sequence was obtained from a man aged 18 to 30 in good health and CMV-seropositive. Here the CDR3 reads CASSVTPGFDSPLHF. CDR3 nucleotide sequence: TGTGCCAGCAGCGTCACCCCAGGGTTCGATTCACCCCTCCACTTT.